These 28 T cell receptor beta chains were all obtained from the same sample, sequenced in a study of T cell repertoires in ileal Crohn's disease. Regarding time point: neoterminal ileum biopsy at postoperative endoscopy, about 6 months after surgery. The repertoire was sequenced with immunoSEQ multiplex PCR; TCRdb's copy has only in-frame clones and lacks some. Of about 13,000 clones in the sample, about 67% are singletons; the top ten hold over 8.5%. The sample taken for sequencing was ileal tissue. Receptors originate from an adult with Crohn's disease.

The genes are TRBV7-2 and TRBJ1-5, with a weak D call TRBD1 (5 bases). With 1 base removed from V and 5 bases from J, the gap between germline ends came to 6 bases. CDR1 is SGHTA, CDR2 FQGNSA, per germline. The CDR3 extends over 13 amino acids. DNA for the CDR3: TGTGCCAGCAGCTTAGTCAGGGATCAGCCCCAGCATTTT. As protein: CASSLVRDQPQHF. Drawing the rest from reference TRBV7-2 and TRBJ1-5, the complete variable domain is GAGVSQSPSNKVTEKGKDVELRCDPISGHTALYWYRQSLGQGLEFLIYFQGNSAPDKSGLPSDRFSAERTGGSVSTLTIQRTQQEDSAVYLCASSLVRDQPQHFGDGTRLSIL.

V is TRBV6-6 and J is TRBJ2-3; no clear D. The CDR3 consists of 13 residues. Germline-derived CDR1 and CDR2 are MNHNY and SVGAGI (reference sequence). V shed 4 bases and J shed 2 bases, with 7 bases lying between them. CDR3 residues: CASSLQLTDTQYF. CDR3 nucleotides: TGTGCCAGCAGTTTACAGCTCACAGATACGCAGTATTTT.

The genes are TRBV2 and TRBJ1-1; the D is unclear. The germline gives CDR1 SNHLY, CDR2 FYNNEI. The CDR3 runs 11 residues. The V gene lost 4 bases and the J gene lost 8 bases, with 8 bases spanning the gap. As DNA, the CDR3 is TGTGCCAGCAGTGGTCCTAGGGAAGCTTTCTTT. Protein: CASSGPREAFF.

The chain couples TRBV6-6 to TRBJ2-7; 7 bases fit TRBD1. The CDR3 loop spans 15 amino acids. J gave up 2 bases and V 5 bases, and 9 bases lay outside the gene matches. From germline, CDR1 is MNHNY and CDR2 SVGAGI (reference sequence). The CDR3, as DNA: TGTGCCAGCAGTCAGAAAGGGACAGTTACCTACGAGCAGTACTTC. Translating it yields CASSQKGTVTYEQYF.

The sample holds a few counts of this clone. The chain carries TRBV7-8 and TRBJ2-7, with D maybe TRBD2 (6 bases). This CDR3 is 15 amino acids long. The germline gives CDR1 SGHVS, CDR2 FQNEAQ. Trimming cost V 5 bases and J 5 bases, with 19 bases left between them. This CDR3 reads CASSLPGGGLNEQYF. DNA for the CDR3: TGTGCCAGCAGCCTCCCCGGGGGTGGGCTCAACGAGCAGTACTTC. Combining the CDR3 with reference TRBV7-8 and TRBJ2-7 gives the whole variable domain GAGVSQSPRYKVAKRGQDVALRCDPISGHVSLFWYQQALGQGPEFLTYFQNEAQLDKSGLPSDRFFAERPEGSVSTLKIQRTQQEDSAVYLCASSLPGGGLNEQYFGPGTRLTVT.

The chain combines TRBV7-2 with TRBJ1-2; tentatively, D is TRBD1 (6 bases). V lost 4 bases and J 3 bases, leaving 15 bases between the germline ends. Per germline, CDR1 SGHTA and CDR2 FQGNSA. The CDR3 totals 15 residues. In DNA, the CDR3 is TGTGCCAGCAGCTCCAGGGGCCGTGGGGACTATGGCTACACCTTC. Protein sequence: CASSSRGRGDYGYTF.

In its sample, this clone was seen a few times. The CDR3 sequence is CASSLGSPYYGYTF. In nucleotides, the CDR3 is TGTGCCAGCAGCTTGGGGAGCCCCTACTATGGCTACACCTTC. The chain couples TRBV7-9 to TRBJ1-2; D remains unclear. There are 14 residues in the CDR3. CDR1 is SEHNR and CDR2 is FQNEAQ in the germline V gene (reference sequence). Trimming removed 3 bases from V and 3 bases from J, with 11 bases in between.

The chain has TRBV27 and TRBJ2-5; perhaps TRBD2 as D (7 bases). Germline V gene lookup returns CDR1 MNHEY and CDR2 SMNVEV (reference sequence). The CDR3 has 16 amino acids. V was pared by 0 bases and J by 5 bases, with 16 bases between. CDR3 DNA sequence: TGTGCCAGCAGTTTATCCTCTGGGGGGGCGGTCGAGACCCAGTACTTC. Protein sequence: CASSLSSGGAVETQYF.

This clone showed up just a few times. The CDR3 region is CASSKDSSSYEQYF. CDR3 nucleotides: TGCGCCAGCAGTAAGGACAGTTCCTCCTACGAGCAGTACTTC. The chain employs TRBV10-1 and TRBJ2-7; possible D gene TRBD1, 6 bases. V gave up 5 bases and J gave up 0 bases, with 11 bases separating them. Germline CDR1 reads WNHNN; CDR2 reads SYGVQD (reference sequence). The CDR3 is made up of 14 amino acids.

Concerning this clone itself: At one of its ends the junction is not consistent with the germline gene, which may arise from a read error. The chain is built from TRBV7-9 and TRBJ1-2, with 9 bases identical to TRBD1. This CDR3 region has 12 residues. Germline lookup yields CDR1 SEHNR and CDR2 FQNEAQ (reference sequence). The CDR3 here is CASSLLSGTGIF. CDR3 coding DNA: TGTGCCAGCAGCCTCCTTTCTGGGACAGGGATCTTC.

This chain connects TRBV27 to TRBJ1-2, with D possibly matching TRBD1 (5 bases). The germline V and J ends were trimmed by 6 bases and 8 bases, with 19 bases remaining between them. CDR1 is MNHEY, CDR2 SMNVEV, per germline (reference sequence). This CDR3 comprises 14 residues. For the CDR3, the DNA is TGTGCCAGCAGCCAAGGGGCCAAGCCTTGGGGCTACACCTTC. It yields the protein CASSQGAKPWGYTF.

V usage is TRBV5-1 and J usage is TRBJ2-5; D remains unclear. V lost 4 bases, J lost 5 bases, and 15 bases lay in between. Looked up from germline, CDR1 is SGHRS and CDR2 is YFSETQ. CDR3 length: 14 amino acids. CDR3 sequence: CASSLSGSIETQYF. The CDR3 nucleotides read TGCGCCAGCAGCCTATCAGGATCGATCGAGACCCAGTACTTC.

As regards this clone: Other DNA sequences in the sample encode the same CDR3. The chain carries TRBV19 and TRBJ1-1; perhaps TRBD1 as D (6 bases). V gave up 4 bases and J gave up 0 bases, with 9 bases separating them. Germline assignment: CDR1 LNHDA and CDR2 SQIVND (reference sequence). This CDR3 contains 14 residues. The CDR3 nucleotides read TGTGCCAGTAGTACGGGACAAATGAACACTGAAGCTTTCTTT. Translating gives CASSTGQMNTEAFF.

This clone is labeled medium-sized. This chain uses TRBV7-8 with TRBJ2-3, with a possible D match to TRBD1 (6 bases). The germline CDR1 and CDR2 sequences are SGHVS and FQNEAQ. Between the trimmed V and J ends, which lost 5 bases and 4 bases, there was a span of 19 bases. The CDR3 consists of 16 residues. The CDR3 sequence is CASSPHHTGLADTQYF. The CDR3 DNA reads as TGTGCCAGCAGCCCCCACCACACAGGGTTAGCAGATACGCAGTATTTT.

The V and J genes are TRBV7-9 and TRBJ2-1; 7 bases agree with TRBD1. The V gene's germline CDR1 is SEHNR and CDR2 FQNEAQ (reference sequence). V was pared by 11 bases and J by 6 bases, with 10 bases of the junction left unmatched. This CDR3 has 13 amino acids. The CDR3 spells CAAPFGDSNEQFF. The CDR3, as DNA: TGTGCCGCCCCCTTCGGGGACAGCAATGAGCAGTTCTTC.

A few counts support this clone. The gene calls are TRBV7-9 and TRBJ2-7, with TRBD1 matching over 8 bases. CDR1 is SEHNR, CDR2 FQNEAQ, per germline (reference sequence). The CDR3 length is 13 residues. V was clipped by 6 bases and J by 5 bases; unmatched bases: 6. The CDR3 region is CASSGQGNDEQYF. The DNA of the CDR3 is TGTGCCAGCAGTGGACAGGGTAACGACGAGCAGTACTTC. Full variable domain (remainder filled in from reference TRBV7-9 and TRBJ2-7): DTGVSQNPRHKITKRGQNVTFRCDPISEHNRLYWYRQTLGQGPEFLTYFQNEAQLEKSRLLSDRFSAERPKGSFSTLEIQRTEQGDSAMYLCASSGQGNDEQYFGPGTRLTVT.

The chain has TRBV9 and TRBJ1-3, with D possibly TRBD1 on 5 matching bases. The length of the CDR3 is 17 residues. Trimming stripped 3 bases from V and 3 bases from J, with 19 bases between. The germline V gene encodes CDR1 SGDLS and CDR2 YYNGEE. The CDR3 DNA reads TGTGCCAGCAGCGCTAGTAGCAGGGTTTTGGTTGGAAACACCATATATTTT. This gives the protein CASSASSRVLVGNTIYF.

The chain combines TRBV7-2 with TRBJ2-7; 7 bases are shared with TRBD2. V trimming: 2 bases; J trimming: 1 base; junction bases outside the gene matches: 11. The germline gives CDR1 SGHTA, CDR2 FQGNSA. The CDR3 has 17 residues. DNA for the CDR3: TGTGCCAGCAGCTTAAAGTCGTCGAGCGGGGTTTCCTACGAGCAGTACTTC. Residues: CASSLKSSSGVSYEQYF.

The chain links TRBV30 to TRBJ2-3; D remains ambiguous. This CDR3 spans 12 amino acids. Between the trimmed V and J ends, which lost 5 bases and 3 bases, there was a span of 9 bases. The germline gives CDR1 GTSNPN, CDR2 SVGIG (reference sequence). CDR3 protein: CAWLTGTDTQYF. In DNA, the CDR3 is TGTGCCTGGTTAACTGGTACAGATACGCAGTATTTT.

This clone showed up just a few times. The J gene is TRBJ1-5, the V gene TRBV12-5; no clear D. Trimming left V 1 base short and J 3 bases short, with 7 bases between. In germline, CDR1 is LGHNT, CDR2 FRNRAP. This CDR3 has 14 amino acids. In nucleotides, the CDR3 is TGTGCTAGTGGTTTGGGTCGGGACAATCAGCCCCAGCATTTT. Its translation: CASGLGRDNQPQHF.

This clone was seen a handful of times. The chain couples TRBV18 to TRBJ1-5; TRBD1 agrees at 10 bases. CDR3 length: 15 amino acids. Germline loops: CDR1 KGHSH, CDR2 LQKENI. J was trimmed by 7 bases and V by 2 bases; bases with no gene match: 5. CDR3 sequence (DNA): TGTGCCAGCTCACCAGGAGGGGACAGGGGCCAGCCCCAGCATTTT. Encoded protein: CASSPGGDRGQPQHF.

This clone occurred once. The gene calls are TRBV6-5 and TRBJ1-5; no reliable D call. The CDR3 extends over 15 amino acids. The germline V gene encodes CDR1 MNHEY and CDR2 SVGAGI. Between the trimmed V and J ends, which lost 2 bases and 4 bases, there was a span of 12 bases. The CDR3 spells CASSYQLGSNQPQHF. The CDR3, as DNA: TGTGCCAGCAGTTACCAACTCGGCAGTAATCAGCCCCAGCATTTT.

The chain links TRBV6-6 to TRBJ1-3; 8 bases agree with TRBD1. V shed 4 bases, J shed 2 bases, and the junction held 1 base outside the gene matches. Germline assignment: CDR1 MNHNY and CDR2 SVGAGI (reference sequence). The CDR3 runs 14 residues. The CDR3 sequence is CASSSDRAGNTIYF. CDR3 bases: TGTGCCAGCAGTTCGGACAGGGCTGGAAACACCATATATTTT.

This clone showed up just a few times. The chain is built from TRBV6-6 and TRBJ1-2; no reliable D call. Germline assignment: CDR1 MNHNY and CDR2 SVGAGI (reference sequence). Trimming pared 5 bases from V and 1 base from J, leaving 14 bases between. This CDR3 has 15 residues. This chain's CDR3 is CASSTPPTYNYGYTF. CDR3 sequence (DNA): TGTGCCAGCAGTACGCCCCCGACATATAACTATGGCTACACCTTC.

The CDR3 loop reads CASGAGTGGFNEQFF. The CDR3 DNA reads as TGTGCTAGTGGTGCCGGGACAGGGGGCTTTAATGAGCAGTTCTTC. The chain is built from TRBV12-5 and TRBJ2-1, with 12 bases aligning to TRBD1. This CDR3 spans 15 amino acids. Trimming at V came to 5 bases and at J to 7 bases, leaving 6 bases not matched to a gene. Germline V gives CDR1 LGHNT, CDR2 FRNRAP.

J is TRBJ1-5 and V is TRBV2, with D hard to call. V was shortened by 2 bases and J by 3 bases, with 11 bases between the two germline ends. The CDR3 consists of 15 residues. Germline CDR1 is SNHLY and CDR2 is FYNNEI. CDR3 nucleotides: TGTGCCAGCAGTGAATACGGGCGTATCAATCAGCCCCAGCATTTT. Translating it yields CASSEYGRINQPQHF.

The V call is TRBV5-1, the J call TRBJ2-2, with TRBD1 identical over 10 bases. Germline V gives CDR1 SGHRS, CDR2 YFSETQ. V gave up 7 bases and J gave up 6 bases; unmatched junction bases: 9. The CDR3 has 15 amino acids. The DNA for the CDR3 is TGCGCCAGCGTAACCGGGACAGGGGACGCCGGGGAGCTGTTTTTT. Amino acids: CASVTGTGDAGELFF. Full variable domain (outside the CDR3, taken from reference TRBV5-1 and TRBJ2-2): KAGVTQTPRYLIKTRGQQVTLSCSPISGHRSVSWYQQTPGQGLQFLFEYFSETQRNKGNFPGRFSGRQFSNSRSEMNVSTLELGDSALYLCASVTGTGDAGELFFGEGSRLTVL.

This chain uses TRBV21-1 with TRBJ2-3; TRBD2, the table's D call, lacks a check against the DNA. TRBV21-1 is reported as a pseudogene. This CDR3 has 18 residues. The CDR3 loop is CASSKAGGQTTWGDTQYF. The DNA of the CDR3 is TGTGCCAGCAGCAAAGCGGGGGGGCAGACAACCTGGGGAGATACGCAGTATTTT.